Below are 3 T cell receptor beta chains sequenced from a single sample in a study of Ad26.COV2.S vaccination and SARS-CoV-2 variants (dated by TCRdb to about 2021). Receptor amplification or capture employed the immunoSEQ multiplex PCR assay. TCRdb mirrors the immuneACCESS table, restricted to in-frame sequences. Some clones are absent from its copies; in checked studies, under half trace to an unresolved V gene, and the reason for the others is unknown. For this sample the table gives 200,000 to 300,000 clones, of which 88% were detected only once. Clones ranked in the top ten supply around 11% of the sample. The intended sense of this specimen's treatment or condition label: about 20 received Ad26.COV2.S at low or high dose, single or two shots; about five received placebo; per-sample allocation not given. For vaccine and placebo recipients, repertoires were sequenced using samples collected on day 63 after the first injection.

Sequenced material: peripheral blood, taken in a trial of Ad26.COV2.S vaccine versus placebo. These receptors came from a person between 18 and 65 years old who received the Ad26.COV2.S COVID-19 vaccine or a placebo.

CDR3 sequence: CASSLIFGTANTEAFF. The CDR3 nucleotides read TGTGCCAGCAGCTTAATTTTTGGGACAGCGAACACTGAAGCTTTCTTT. The chain combines TRBV7-6 with TRBJ1-1; 7 bases align to TRBD1. CDR1 is SGHVS and CDR2 is FNYEAQ in the germline V gene. The J segment lost 1 base and the V segment lost 2 bases, leaving 7 bases of the junction unmatched. CDR3 length: 16 residues. Full variable domain (remainder filled in from reference TRBV7-6 and TRBJ1-1): GAGVSQSPRYKVTKRGQDVALRCDPISGHVSLYWYRQALGQGPEFLTYFNYEAQQDKSGLPNDRFSAERPEGSISTLTIQRTEQRDSAMYRCASSLIFGTANTEAFFGQGTRLTVV.

The chain carries TRBV19 and TRBJ2-7; 13 bases line up with TRBD2. Trimming cost V 4 bases and J 2 bases; bases outside gene matches: 5. The CDR3 covers 16 residues. Germline V CDR1 and CDR2: LNHDA, SQIVND (reference sequence). In DNA, the CDR3 is TGTGCCAGTAGTACCCGACTAGCGGGAGGCACCTACGAGCAGTACTTC. It translates to CASSTRLAGGTYEQYF. Based on the CDR3 plus reference TRBV19 and TRBJ2-7, the full variable domain is DGGITQSPKYLFRKEGQNVTLSCEQNLNHDAMYWYRQDPGQGLRLIYYSQIVNDFQKGDIAEGYSVSREKKESFPLTVTSAQKNPTAFYLCASSTRLAGGTYEQYFGPGTRLTVT.

In DNA, the CDR3 is TGTGCCAGCTCACCCGCGCCCAATGAGCAGTTCTTC. Translation gives CASSPAPNEQFF. The chain couples TRBV18 to TRBJ2-1; D not certain. The ends were cut back, 3 bases at V and 6 bases at J, with 6 bases in the middle. CDR1 and CDR2 (germline): KGHSH, LQKENI. CDR3 length equals 12 residues.